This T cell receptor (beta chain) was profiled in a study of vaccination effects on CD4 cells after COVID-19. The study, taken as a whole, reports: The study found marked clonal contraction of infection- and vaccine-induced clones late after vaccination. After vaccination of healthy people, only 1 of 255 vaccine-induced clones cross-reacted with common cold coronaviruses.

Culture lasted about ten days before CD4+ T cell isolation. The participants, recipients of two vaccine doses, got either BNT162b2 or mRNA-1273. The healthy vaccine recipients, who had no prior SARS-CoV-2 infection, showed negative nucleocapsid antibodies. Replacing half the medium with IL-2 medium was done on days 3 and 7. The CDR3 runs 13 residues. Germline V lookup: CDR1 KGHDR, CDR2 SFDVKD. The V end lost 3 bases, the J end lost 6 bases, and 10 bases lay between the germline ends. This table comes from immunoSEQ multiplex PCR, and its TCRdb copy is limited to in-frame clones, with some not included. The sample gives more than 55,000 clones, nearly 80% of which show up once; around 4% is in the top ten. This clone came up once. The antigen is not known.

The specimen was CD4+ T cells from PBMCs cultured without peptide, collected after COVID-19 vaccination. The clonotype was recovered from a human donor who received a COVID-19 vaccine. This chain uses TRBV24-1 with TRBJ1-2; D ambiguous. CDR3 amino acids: CATSDTGGDGYTF. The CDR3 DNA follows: TGTGCCACCAGTGATACGGGAGGAGATGGCTACACCTTC.